Listed below are T cell receptor beta chains from one sample, sequenced in a study of human T cells and chemical hapten exposure. One entry per CDR3 protein, called by TCRdb with MiXCR from the RACE reads. The sample lists under 300,000 distinct CDR3 sequences, about 9% occurring once. Specimen: whole blood, collected in connection with sensitization to the hapten diphenylcyclopropenone (DPC). The receptors originated from a middle-aged woman with alopecia areata. Some clones in this sample may be carry-over from other donors' samples. Each CDR3 is given with its conserved first and last residue. A D gene is named only where the DNA matches it firmly. Clone size, where shown, is once, few, many, or a class for clones that have expanded.

length,size,D,V,J,CDR3,DNA
14,.,.,TRBV7-9,TRBJ2-2,CASTTPSDTGELFF,TGTGCCAGCACCACTCCTTCAGACACCGGGGAGCTGTTTTTT
15,many,.,TRBV7-2,TRBJ1-3,CASSPQGPSGNTIYF,TGTGCCAGCAGCCCCCAGGGTCCCTCTGGAAACACCATATATTTT
14,.,TRBD1,TRBV6-2/TRBV6-3,TRBJ2-7,CASTRTGGSYEQYF,TGTGCCAGCACCCGGACAGGCGGCTCCTACGAGCAGTACTTC
13,.,.,TRBV24-1,TRBJ2-1,CATSDPGRNEQFF,TGTGCCACCAGTGATCCGGGACGGAATGAGCAGTTCTTC
16,.,.,TRBV7-3,TRBJ2-2,CASSSPFGARTGELFF,TGTGCCAGCAGCTCTCCATTTGGGGCCCGAACCGGGGAGCTGTTTTTT
14,few,.,TRBV5-4,TRBJ2-7,CASSLEGKWYEQYF,TGTGCCAGCAGCTTGGAAGGCAAATGGTACGAGCAGTACTTC
13,few,.,TRBV28,TRBJ2-6,CASSFRIANVLTF,TGTGCCAGCAGTTTCAGAATTGCCAACGTCCTGACTTTC
13,.,.,TRBV6-2/TRBV6-3,TRBJ2-7,CASSYGDGYEQYF,TGTGCCAGCAGTTATGGGGACGGCTACGAGCAGTACTTC
20,.,TRBD1,TRBV9,TRBJ2-6,CASSVARQGPGLSGANVLTF,TGTGCCAGCAGCGTAGCTCGACAGGGCCCAGGCCTCTCTGGGGCCAACGTCCTGACTTTC
16,few,.,TRBV12-3/TRBV12-4,TRBJ1-5,CASSSAPRGGNQPQHF,TGTGCCAGCAGTTCCGCTCCCAGGGGAGGCAATCAGCCCCAGCATTTT
16,few,TRBD2,TRBV7-2,TRBJ2-3,CASSPLSGSVADTQYF,TGTGCCAGCAGCCCCCTTAGCGGGAGCGTCGCAGATACGCAGTATTTT
14,.,.,TRBV9,TRBJ1-1,CASSVGTHGGVAFF,TGTGCCAGCAGCGTAGGGACCCACGGGGGGGTGGCTTTCTTT
14,few,.,TRBV28,TRBJ2-1,CASSFRGGRNEQFF,TGTGCCAGCAGTTTCCGGGGAGGAAGAAATGAGCAGTTCTTC